Following are 13 T cell receptor beta chains from one sample sequenced in a study of T cells in Graves' hyperthyroidism and ophthalmopathy. Regions amplified from RNA transcripts were the TCR beta CDR3 regions. The HTBI primer set drove a first-round RT-PCR of the TCR CDR3. Each CDR3 protein is one row after TCRdb ran MiXCR on the multiplex PCR reads. Of nearly 750,000 distinct CDR3 sequences listed, roughly 32% are singletons. The specimen sequenced was blood. The receptors stem from a woman aged 35 to 49 with Graves' hyperthyroidism.

This clonotype was seen more than once but under ten times. V usage is TRBV2 and J usage is TRBJ1-1; maybe TRBD1 (5 bases). CDR1 and CDR2 from the germline V gene are SNHLY and FYNNEI. The CDR3 loop spans 16 amino acids. The V end was cut by 8 bases, the J end by 0 bases, with 19 bases between. The CDR3 reads CASSPPGRMMNTEAFF. The CDR3 region has the DNA TGTGCCAGCTCACCCCCGGGACGGATGATGAACACTGAAGCTTTCTTT.

This chain links TRBV29-1 with TRBJ1-2; D remains ambiguous. Trimming cost V 5 bases and J 4 bases, with 14 bases left between them. This CDR3 comprises 13 residues. Germline V gene lookup returns CDR1 SQVTM and CDR2 ANQGSEA. DNA for the CDR3: TGCAGCGTTCCGAGGGATGTCGGCTATGGCTACACCTTC. This translates into CSVPRDVGYGYTF.

This clonotype came up many times. The chain couples TRBV6-5 to TRBJ2-2; possibly TRBD2 for D (6 bases). With 6 bases removed from V and 8 bases from J, the gap between germline ends came to 13 bases. The germline CDR1 and CDR2 sequences are MNHEY and SVGAGI. This CDR3 has 13 amino acids. CDR3 in amino acids: CASSPREAGELFF. CDR3 nucleotide sequence: TGTGCCAGCAGCCCGAGGGAGGCAGGGGAGCTGTTTTTT.

In its sample, this clonotype was seen a few times. This sequence joins TRBV6-6 and TRBJ1-2; no definite D call. Germline values: CDR1 MNHNY, CDR2 SVGAGI (reference sequence). The CDR3 runs to 15 residues. Between the trimmed V and J ends, which lost 2 bases and 3 bases, there was a span of 13 bases. The CDR3: CASSYGPSRHYGYTF. CDR3 in DNA: TGTGCCAGCAGTTACGGACCGAGCAGACACTATGGCTACACCTTC.

J is TRBJ2-2 and V is TRBV27, with no clear D. Per the germline V gene, CDR1 is MNHEY and CDR2 is SMNVEV (reference sequence). The CDR3 runs 13 residues. The V end lost 6 bases, the J end lost 2 bases, and 7 bases lay between the germline ends. The CDR3 spells CASRGKNTGELFF. Here the CDR3 DNA reads TGTGCCAGCAGGGGGAAAAACACCGGGGAGCTGTTTTTT.

This clonotype has just a few counts. The J gene is TRBJ1-2, the V gene TRBV7-9; TRBD1 might be the D (6 bases). The V gene lost 4 bases and the J gene lost 6 bases, with 18 bases spanning the gap. Germline CDR1 SEHNR, CDR2 FQNEAQ (reference sequence). The CDR3 loop spans 15 amino acids. CDR3 residues: CASSSTGFQLHGYTF. The CDR3 DNA reads as TGTGCCAGCAGCTCAACAGGGTTTCAACTTCATGGCTACACCTTC.

The chain has TRBV7-9 and TRBJ2-5, with D maybe TRBD1 (7 bases). Germline values: CDR1 SEHNR, CDR2 FQNEAQ (reference sequence). The CDR3 contains 16 residues. Deletions cut 5 bases from V and 5 bases from J, with 21 bases between. CDR3 coding DNA: TGTGCCAGCAGCCTGCAACAGGGGAGGTTAGGGGAGACCCAGTACTTC. Its translation: CASSLQQGRLGETQYF.

This clonotype was observed a handful of times. The rearrangement joins TRBV6-4 to TRBJ1-5; D gene unclear. Trimming pared 4 bases from V and 5 bases from J, leaving 9 bases between. The CDR3 sequence is 13 residues long. Germline V gives CDR1 MRHNA, CDR2 SNTAGT. The CDR3 protein is CASSVFLDQPQHF. The CDR3 nucleotides read TGTGCCAGCAGTGTTTTCCTAGATCAGCCCCAGCATTTT.

This clonotype has a count of ten or more. The chain has TRBV10-3 and TRBJ1-5; D gene uncertain. Germline V lookup: CDR1 ENHRY, CDR2 SYGVKD. The CDR3 runs to 13 residues. V was pared by 6 bases and J by 5 bases, with 11 bases between. The CDR3 nucleotides read TGTGCCATCAGCAGGCTCTCGGATCAGCCCCAGCATTTT. Translating gives CAISRLSDQPQHF.

This chain uses TRBV6-1 with TRBJ2-7; possible D gene TRBD2, 6 bases. V lost 1 base and J 2 bases, leaving 12 bases between the germline ends. The CDR3 covers 15 residues. Germline V gives CDR1 MNHNS, CDR2 SASEGT. The CDR3 here is CASSEGRGLPYEQYF. The CDR3 nucleotides read TGTGCCAGCAGTGAAGGGAGGGGTCTTCCCTACGAGCAGTACTTC.

This chain joins TRBV12-3 or TRBV12-4 and TRBJ1-4; D unresolved. Trimming took off 1 base at V and 1 base at J, with 10 bases between the two ends. This CDR3 has 16 amino acids. The CDR3 protein is CASSLVFGLTNEKLFF. The CDR3 nucleotides read TGTGCCAGCAGTTTAGTATTCGGGCTAACTAATGAAAAACTGTTTTTT.

V gene TRBV11-1 combines with J gene TRBJ2-6; no firm D call. The germline V gene has CDR1 SGHAT and CDR2 FQDESV (reference sequence). CDR3 size: 17 residues. Trimming removed 5 bases at V and 3 bases at J, with 17 bases between. In DNA, the CDR3 is TGTGCCAGCAGCCTCGAGGAGTCGGTGCGTGGGGCCAACGTCCTGACTTTC. This sequence encodes CASSLEESVRGANVLTF.

At least ten counts were recorded for this clonotype. The chain has TRBV5-1 and TRBJ1-1, with unresolved D. V shed 7 bases and J shed 1 base, with 14 bases lying between them. Germline V gives CDR1 SGHRS, CDR2 YFSETQ. The CDR3 covers 14 residues. The CDR3 DNA follows: TGCGCCAGCCAGCGGGCGGGGAGGAACACTGAAGCTTTCTTT. Its protein product is CASQRAGRNTEAFF.